This entry is about one T cell receptor (beta chain). Original analysis: Cell counts per sample came from amplifying reference gene primers. Assay used: immunoSEQ multiplex PCR; TCRdb lists only in-frame clones, some missing. That table gives V, J and clone size, and the DNA gave D and trimming. The data contain some 300,000 clones, around nine tenths of them singletons. The CDR3 extends over 16 amino acids. Germline values: CDR1 SGHRS, CDR2 YFSETQ. V gave up 0 bases and J gave up 0 bases, with 12 bases separating them. These data are taken from a study of blood T cell repertoires in COVID-19. Study overall: COVID-19 samples from acute and convalescent phases originated in the United States, Italy and Spain.

J is TRBJ1-1 and V is TRBV5-1; D is undetermined. The receptor was derived from a woman in her 70s with COVID-19, enrolled during active disease. Input material: peripheral blood. The CDR3 reads CASSLDRLTMNTEAFF. In nucleotides, the CDR3 is TGCGCCAGCAGCTTGGACCGGTTAACTATGAACACTGAAGCTTTCTTT. The full variable domain, in which reference TRBV5-1 and TRBJ1-1 provide the parts outside the CDR3, is KAGVTQTPRYLIKTRGQQVTLSCSPISGHRSVSWYQQTPGQGLQFLFEYFSETQRNKGNFPGRFSGRQFSNSRSEMNVSTLELGDSALYLCASSLDRLTMNTEAFFGQGTRLTVV.